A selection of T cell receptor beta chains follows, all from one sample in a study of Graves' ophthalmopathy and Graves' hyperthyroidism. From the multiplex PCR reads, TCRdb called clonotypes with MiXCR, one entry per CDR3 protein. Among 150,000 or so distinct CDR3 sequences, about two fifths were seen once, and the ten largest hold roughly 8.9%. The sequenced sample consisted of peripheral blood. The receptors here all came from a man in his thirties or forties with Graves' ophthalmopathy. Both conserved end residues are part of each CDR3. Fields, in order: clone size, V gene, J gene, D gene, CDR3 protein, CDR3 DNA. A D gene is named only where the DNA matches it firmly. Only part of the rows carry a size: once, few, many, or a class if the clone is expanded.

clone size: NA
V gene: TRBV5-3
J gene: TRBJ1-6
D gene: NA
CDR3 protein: CASSLAYRVQNSPLHF
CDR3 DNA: TGTGCCAGCAGCTTGGCTTACAGGGTCCAGAATTCACCCCTCCACTTT

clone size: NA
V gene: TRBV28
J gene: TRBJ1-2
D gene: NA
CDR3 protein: CASSIGRGSGYTF
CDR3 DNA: TGTGCCAGCAGTATCGGCAGGGGAAGTGGCTACACCTTC

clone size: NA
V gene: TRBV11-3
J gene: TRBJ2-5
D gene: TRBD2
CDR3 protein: CASSSLSGSGKTQYF
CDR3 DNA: TGTGCCAGCAGCTCACTTAGCGGGAGCGGGAAGACCCAGTACTTC

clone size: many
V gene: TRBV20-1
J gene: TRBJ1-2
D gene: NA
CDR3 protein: CSASGGRGDYGYTF
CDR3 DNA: TGCAGTGCCTCCGGGGGGAGGGGGGACTATGGCTACACCTTC

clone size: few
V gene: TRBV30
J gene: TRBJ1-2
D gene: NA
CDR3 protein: CAWDSSSTSYGYTF
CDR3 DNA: TGTGCCTGGGACAGCTCATCAACTTCCTATGGCTACACCTTC

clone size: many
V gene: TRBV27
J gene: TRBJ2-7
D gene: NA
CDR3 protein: CASSLGDEQYF
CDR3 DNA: TGTGCCAGCAGTTTGGGGGACGAGCAGTACTTC

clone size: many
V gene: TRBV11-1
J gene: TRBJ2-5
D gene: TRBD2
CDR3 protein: CASSPLGRRERSALQETQYF
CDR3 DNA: TGTGCCAGCAGCCCGCTCGGTCGGCGGGAGAGGTCGGCACTACAAGAGACCCAGTACTTC

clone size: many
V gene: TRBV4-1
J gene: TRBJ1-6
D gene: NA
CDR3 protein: CASSQSPTANSPLHF
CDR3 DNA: TGCGCCAGCAGCCAGTCTCCGACAGCTAATTCACCCCTCCACTTT

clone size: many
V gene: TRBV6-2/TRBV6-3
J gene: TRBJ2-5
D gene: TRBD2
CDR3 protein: CASSYSSSGQETQYF
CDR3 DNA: TGTGCCAGCAGTTACTCGTCTAGCGGCCAAGAGACCCAGTACTTC

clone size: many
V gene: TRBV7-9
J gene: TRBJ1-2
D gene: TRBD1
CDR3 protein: CASSSGQGANYGYTF
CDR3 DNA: TGTGCCAGCAGCTCAGGGCAGGGGGCAAACTATGGCTACACCTTC

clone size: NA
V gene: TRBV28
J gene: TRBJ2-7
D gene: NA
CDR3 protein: CASSLLGISYEQYF
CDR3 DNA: TGTGCCAGCAGTTTGTTGGGAATCTCCTACGAGCAGTACTTC

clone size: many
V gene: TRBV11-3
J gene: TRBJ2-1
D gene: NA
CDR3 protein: CASSLRGSSNEQFF
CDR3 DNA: TGTGCCAGCAGCTTAAGAGGGAGCTCAAATGAGCAGTTCTTC

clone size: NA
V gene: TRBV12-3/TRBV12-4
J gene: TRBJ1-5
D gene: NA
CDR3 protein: CASRPMSAPNQPQHF
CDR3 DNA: TGTGCCAGCAGGCCGATGAGCGCCCCCAATCAGCCCCAGCATTTT

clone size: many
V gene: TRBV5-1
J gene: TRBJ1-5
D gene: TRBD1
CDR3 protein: CASSLEGTGVSNQPQHF
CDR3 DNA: TGCGCCAGCAGCTTGGAGGGGACAGGGGTTAGCAATCAGCCCCAGCATTTT

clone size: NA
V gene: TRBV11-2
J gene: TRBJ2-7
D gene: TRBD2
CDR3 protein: CASSRGLAGLSYEQYF
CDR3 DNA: TGTGCCAGCAGTCGAGGACTAGCGGGACTATCCTACGAGCAGTACTTC

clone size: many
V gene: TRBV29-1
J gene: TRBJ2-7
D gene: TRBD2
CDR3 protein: CSVEEDRTSGRHNSYEQYF
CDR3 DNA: TGCAGCGTTGAAGAGGATCGGACTAGCGGGAGGCATAACTCCTACGAGCAGTACTTC

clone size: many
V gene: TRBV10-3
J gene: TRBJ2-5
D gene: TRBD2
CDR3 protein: CAASTSGAPTQYF
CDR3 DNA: TGTGCCGCCTCGACTAGCGGGGCCCCGACCCAGTACTTC

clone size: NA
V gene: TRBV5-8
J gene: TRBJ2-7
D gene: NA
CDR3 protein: CASSQGRWKGEQYF
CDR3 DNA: TGTGCCAGCAGCCAGGGACGGTGGAAAGGCGAGCAGTACTTC

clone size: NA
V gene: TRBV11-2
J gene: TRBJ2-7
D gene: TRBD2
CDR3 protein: CASSLVPLVTSGFYEQYF
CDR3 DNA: TGTGCCAGCAGCTTAGTTCCCTTGGTCACTAGCGGGTTTTACGAGCAGTACTTC

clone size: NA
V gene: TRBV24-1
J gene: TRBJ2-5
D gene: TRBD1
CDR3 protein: CATSRTGGAGETQYF
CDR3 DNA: TGTGCCACCAGTCGTACAGGGGGCGCAGGAGAGACCCAGTACTTC

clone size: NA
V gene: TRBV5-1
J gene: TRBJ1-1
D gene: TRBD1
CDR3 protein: CASSFRTGEAFF
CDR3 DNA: TGCGCCAGCAGTTTCCGGACAGGAGAAGCTTTCTTT

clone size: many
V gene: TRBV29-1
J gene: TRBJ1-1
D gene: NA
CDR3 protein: CSAVDRRYEAFF
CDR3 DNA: TGCAGCGCAGTCGACAGGAGGTACGAAGCTTTCTTT

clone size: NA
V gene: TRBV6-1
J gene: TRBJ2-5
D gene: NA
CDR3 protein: CASSEWQQTQYF
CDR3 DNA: TGTGCCAGCAGTGAATGGCAACAGACCCAGTACTTC

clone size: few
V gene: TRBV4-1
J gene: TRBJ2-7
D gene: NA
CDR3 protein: CASSQGTKYEQYF
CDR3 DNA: TGCGCCAGCAGCCAAGGGACGAAGTACGAGCAGTACTTC

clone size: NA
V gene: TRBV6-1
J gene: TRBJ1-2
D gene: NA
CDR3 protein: CASSDTGTSRYGYTF
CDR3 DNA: TGTGCCAGCAGTGATACCGGGACATCTCGTTATGGCTACACCTTC

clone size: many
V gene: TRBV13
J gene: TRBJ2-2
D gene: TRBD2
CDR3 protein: CASSLLLAGVGVNTGELFF
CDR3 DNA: TGTGCCAGCAGCTTACTGCTAGCGGGAGTCGGGGTTAACACCGGGGAGCTGTTTTTT

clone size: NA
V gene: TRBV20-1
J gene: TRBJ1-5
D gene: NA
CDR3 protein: CSAVGGPQPQHF
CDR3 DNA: TGCAGTGCTGTGGGGGGCCCCCAGCCCCAGCATTTT

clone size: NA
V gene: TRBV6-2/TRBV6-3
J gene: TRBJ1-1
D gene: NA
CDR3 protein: CASTLDRAMKAFF
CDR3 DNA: TGTGCCAGCACCTTGGACAGAGCAATGAAAGCTTTCTTT

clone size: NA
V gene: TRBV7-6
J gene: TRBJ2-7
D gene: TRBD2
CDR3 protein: CASSPTTSGSSHEQYF
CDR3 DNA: TGTGCCAGCAGTCCTACTACTAGCGGGAGTTCCCACGAGCAGTACTTC

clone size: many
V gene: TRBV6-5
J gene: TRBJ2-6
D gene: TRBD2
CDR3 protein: CATLGLAGSGANVLTF
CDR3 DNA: TGTGCCACCCTGGGACTAGCGGGCTCTGGGGCCAACGTCCTGACTTTC

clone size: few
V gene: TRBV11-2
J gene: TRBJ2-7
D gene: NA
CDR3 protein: CAGSPQRGIEQYF
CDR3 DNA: TGTGCCGGCAGCCCTCAAAGGGGGATCGAGCAGTACTTC

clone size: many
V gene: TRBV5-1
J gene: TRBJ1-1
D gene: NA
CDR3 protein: CASSLEFSGGNTEAFF
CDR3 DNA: TGCGCCAGCAGCTTGGAGTTTTCAGGTGGGAACACTGAAGCTTTCTTT

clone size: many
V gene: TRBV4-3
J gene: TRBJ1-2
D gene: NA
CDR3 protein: CASSQDRGGAYGYTF
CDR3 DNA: TGCGCCAGCAGCCAAGATCGGGGAGGCGCCTATGGCTACACCTTC

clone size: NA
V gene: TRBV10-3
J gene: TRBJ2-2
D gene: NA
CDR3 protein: CATELGAGYTGELFF
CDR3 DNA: TGTGCCACTGAACTGGGGGCTGGATACACCGGGGAGCTGTTTTTT

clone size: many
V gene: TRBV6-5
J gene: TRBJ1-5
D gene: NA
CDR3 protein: CASSFDRTLYQPQHF
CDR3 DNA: TGTGCCAGCAGTTTTGACAGAACACTCTATCAGCCCCAGCATTTT

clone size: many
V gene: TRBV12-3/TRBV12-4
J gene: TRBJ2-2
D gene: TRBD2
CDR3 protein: CASSYSGRAGYTGELFF
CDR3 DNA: TGTGCCAGCAGTTATAGCGGGAGGGCCGGGTACACCGGGGAGCTGTTTTTT

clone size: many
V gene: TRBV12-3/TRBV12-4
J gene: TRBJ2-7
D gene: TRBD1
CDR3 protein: CASTLGSFSTGFPYEQYF
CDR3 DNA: TGTGCCAGCACTTTGGGTAGTTTCTCGACAGGGTTCCCCTACGAGCAGTACTTC

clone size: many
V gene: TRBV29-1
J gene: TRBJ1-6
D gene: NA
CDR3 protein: CSVSSSYNSPLHF
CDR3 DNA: TGCAGCGTTTCGAGCTCCTATAATTCACCCCTCCACTTT

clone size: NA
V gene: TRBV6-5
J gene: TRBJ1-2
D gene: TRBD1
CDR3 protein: CASSYSTGGTNYGYTF
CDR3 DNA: TGTGCCAGCAGTTACTCCACAGGGGGAACTAACTATGGCTACACCTTC

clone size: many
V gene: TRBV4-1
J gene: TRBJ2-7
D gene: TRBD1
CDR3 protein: CASSQVGQGPYEQYF
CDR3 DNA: TGCGCCAGCAGCCAAGTAGGACAGGGACCCTACGAGCAGTACTTC

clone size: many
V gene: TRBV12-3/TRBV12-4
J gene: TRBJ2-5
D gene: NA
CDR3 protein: CASRLRGGQETQYF
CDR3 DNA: TGTGCCAGCAGACTACGGGGCGGTCAAGAGACCCAGTACTTC

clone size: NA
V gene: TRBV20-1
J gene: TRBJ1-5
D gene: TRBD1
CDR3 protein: CSACGQGGNQPQHF
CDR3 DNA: TGCAGTGCTTGCGGACAGGGAGGCAATCAGCCCCAGCATTTT

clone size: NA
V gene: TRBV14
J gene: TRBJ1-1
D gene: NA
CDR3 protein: CASSQVSVNTEAFF
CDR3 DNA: TGTGCCAGCAGCCAAGTGAGTGTGAACACTGAAGCTTTCTTT

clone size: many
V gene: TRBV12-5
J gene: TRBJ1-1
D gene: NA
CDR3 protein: CASGRHPYTEAFF
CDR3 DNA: TGTGCTAGTGGGAGACACCCCTACACTGAAGCTTTCTTT

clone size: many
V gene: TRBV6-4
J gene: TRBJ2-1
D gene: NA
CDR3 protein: CASSGGDEQFF
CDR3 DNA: TGTGCCAGCAGTGGGGGGGATGAGCAGTTCTTC

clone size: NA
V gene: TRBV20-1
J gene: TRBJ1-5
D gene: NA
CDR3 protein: CSAGYSNQPQHF
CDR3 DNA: TGCAGTGCTGGATATAGCAATCAGCCCCAGCATTTT

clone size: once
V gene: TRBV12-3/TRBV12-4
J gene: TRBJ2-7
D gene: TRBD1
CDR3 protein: CASRTGTGRGKSYERYF
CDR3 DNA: TGTGCCAGCAGAACCGGGACAGGGAGGGGGAAAAGCTACGAGCGGTACTTC

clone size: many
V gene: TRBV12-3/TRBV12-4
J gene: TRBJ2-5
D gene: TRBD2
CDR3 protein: CASSFAGEETQYF
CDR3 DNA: TGTGCCAGCAGTTTCGCGGGAGAAGAGACCCAGTACTTC

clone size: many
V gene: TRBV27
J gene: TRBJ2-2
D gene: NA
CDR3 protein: CASSTQSVDGELFF
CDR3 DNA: TGTGCCAGCAGTACGCAATCCGTCGACGGGGAGCTGTTTTTT

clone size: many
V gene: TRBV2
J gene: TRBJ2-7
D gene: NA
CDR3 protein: CASSTVASYEQYF
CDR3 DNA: TGTGCCAGCAGCACAGTGGCCTCCTACGAGCAGTACTTC

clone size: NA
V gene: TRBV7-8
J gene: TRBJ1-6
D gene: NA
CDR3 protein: CASSSSRGAGNSPLHF
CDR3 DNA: TGTGCCAGTAGCTCCTCGCGGGGCGCTGGGAATTCACCCCTCCACTTT

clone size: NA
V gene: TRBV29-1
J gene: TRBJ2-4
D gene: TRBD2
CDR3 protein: CSVRLGLAGGPGGVIQYF
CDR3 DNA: TGCAGCGTCCGATTGGGGCTAGCGGGAGGGCCTGGAGGTGTCATTCAGTACTTC

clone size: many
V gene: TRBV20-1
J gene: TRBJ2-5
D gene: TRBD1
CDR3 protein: CSARRGDREQETQYF
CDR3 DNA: TGCAGTGCTAGAAGGGGGGACAGGGAACAAGAGACCCAGTACTTC

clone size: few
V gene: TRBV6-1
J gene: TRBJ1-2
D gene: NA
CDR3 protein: CASSEGLAVYGYTF
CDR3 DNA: TGTGCCAGCAGTGAAGGATTGGCGGTCTATGGCTACACCTTC